This TCR beta chain was sequenced for a study of Ad26.COV2.S vaccination and SARS-CoV-2 variants. Method: immunoSEQ multiplex PCR; TCRdb's copy keeps in-frame clones and lacks some. Seen here are over 250,000 clones, around 87% observed once, and the top ten hold 2.5% to 3.5%. Points from the study as a whole: Comparability of non-spike TCR breadth was observed across vaccine and placebo recipients.

Treatment in this sample: 19 received Ad26.COV2.S at low or high dose, single or two shots; five or six received placebo; per-sample allocation not given. The investigators took samples on day 63 after the first vaccine or placebo injection. Vaccine was an Ad26 vector expressing Wuhan-strain SARS-CoV-2 spike. The CDR3 loop spans 14 amino acids. V was shortened by 2 bases and J by 7 bases, with 12 bases between the two germline ends. The germline gives CDR1 SGHTS, CDR2 YDEGEE. This clone has just one count. Its target is not known. Sequences were derived from peripheral blood, sampled in a trial of Ad26.COV2.S vaccine versus placebo. This clonotype originated in a person between 18 and 60 years old who received the Ad26.COV2.S COVID-19 vaccine or a placebo. The V call is TRBV5-8, the J call TRBJ1-4; D possibly corresponds to TRBD1 (5 bases). The CDR3, as DNA: TGTGCCAGCAGCTTCGGGACCCGTCTTGAAAAACTGTTTTTT. The encoded protein is CASSFGTRLEKLFF.